This T cell receptor beta chain was sequenced for a study of OX40 agonist ivuxolimab in advanced cancers. About the research overall: Enrolled patients in dose escalation had cancers that were hepatocellular carcinoma, melanoma, renal cell or head and neck cancer.

Method: immunoSEQ multiplex PCR; TCRdb's copy keeps in-frame clones and lacks some. The sample has 65,000 to 85,000 clones; 75% to 90% are singletons. Systemic immunosuppression or autoimmune disease history was grounds to exclude patients. The CDR3 sequence is 13 residues long. Trimming removed 1 base at V and 5 bases at J, with 9 bases between. Germline CDR1 and CDR2: SGHRS and YFSETQ. This TCR was sampled from an adult with an advanced solid tumor such as melanoma, head and neck, liver or kidney cancer. This sample comprised CD4+ or CD8+ T cells sorted from blood, obtained in a trial of the OX40 agonist ivuxolimab. The chain joins TRBV5-1 to TRBJ2-5; D is ambiguous. CDR3 loop: CASSLTPKETQYF. CDR3 in DNA: TGCGCCAGCAGCTTGACCCCAAAGGAGACCCAGTACTTC.